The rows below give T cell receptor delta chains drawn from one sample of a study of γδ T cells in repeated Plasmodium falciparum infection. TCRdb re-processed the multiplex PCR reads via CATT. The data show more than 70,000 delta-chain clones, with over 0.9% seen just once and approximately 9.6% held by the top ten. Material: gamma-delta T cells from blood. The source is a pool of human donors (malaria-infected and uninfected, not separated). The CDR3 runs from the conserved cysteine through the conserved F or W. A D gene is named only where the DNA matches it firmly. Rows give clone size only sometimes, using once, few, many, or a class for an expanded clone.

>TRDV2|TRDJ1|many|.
CACDTGDHPDGGLIF
TGTGCCTGTGACACTGGGGATCATCCCGACGGTGGGCTCATCTTT
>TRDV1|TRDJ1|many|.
CALGDRHSVRGKVGRVKLIF
TGTGCTCTTGGGGATCGGCATAGCGTCCGAGGGAAGGTGGGGAGAGTTAAACTCATCTTT
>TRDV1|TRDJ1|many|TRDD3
CALGELGPFELGDTRNLGYDKLIF
TGTGCTCTTGGGGAACTGGGGCCCTTCGAACTGGGGGATACGCGCAACCTTGGATACGATAAACTCATCTTT
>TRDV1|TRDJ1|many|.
CALGEKVSPFLLHYWGPDTDKLIF
TGTGCTCTTGGGGAAAAGGTGAGCCCCTTCCTACTACATTACTGGGGGCCGGACACCGATAAACTCATCTTT
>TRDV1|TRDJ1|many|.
CALGELDSFLPTRTGGPTGTDKLIF
TGTGCTCTTGGGGAACTAGACTCCTTCCTACCGACTCGTACTGGGGGTCCTACAGGAACCGATAAACTCATCTTT
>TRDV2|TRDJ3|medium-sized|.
CACDTVTKSSWDTRQMFF
TGTGCCTGTGACACCGTTACTAAAAGCTCCTGGGACACCCGACAGATGTTTTTC
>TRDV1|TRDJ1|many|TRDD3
CALGVGLRFVLGDPIDKLIF
TGTGCTCTTGGGGTGGGGCTACGTTTCGTACTGGGGGACCCCATCGATAAACTCATCTTT
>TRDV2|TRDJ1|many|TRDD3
CACDTVYFVGDSPPGTDKLIF
TGTGCCTGTGACACCGTGTATTTTGTGGGGGATTCGCCTCCGGGGACCGATAAACTCATCTTT
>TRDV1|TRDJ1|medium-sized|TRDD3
CALGAPVGLGDPDELIF
TGTGCTCTTGGGGCCCCCGTGGGACTGGGGGACCCAGACGAACTCATCTTT
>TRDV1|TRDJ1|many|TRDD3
CALGPYPSIPTPEQRGIRGPDKLIF
TGTGCTCTTGGGCCTTACCCCTCTATTCCTACTCCGGAGCAAAGGGGGATACGGGGGCCCGATAAACTCATCTTT
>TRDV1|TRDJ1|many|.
CALGTLNHPVLLPTDKLIF
TGTGCTCTTGGGACCCTTAACCACCCTGTACTGTTACCCACCGATAAACTCATCTTT
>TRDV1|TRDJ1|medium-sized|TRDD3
CALSPLSWGSPGWYTDKLIF
TGTGCTCTTAGCCCCTTGTCCTGGGGGTCCCCCGGTTGGTACACCGATAAACTCATCTTT
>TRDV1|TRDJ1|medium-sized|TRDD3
CALGEPRRFTGGFYTDKLIF
TGTGCTCTTGGGGAACCAAGGCGCTTTACTGGGGGATTCTACACCGATAAACTCATCTTT
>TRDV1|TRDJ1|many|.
CALGEDRRSRGSPKKYTDKLIF
TGTGCTCTTGGGGAAGATCGACGGAGCCGGGGATCCCCTAAAAAGTACACCGATAAACTCATCTTT
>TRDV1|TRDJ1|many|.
CALGSPEGRWTDKLIF
TGTGCTCTTGGGTCCCCCGAGGGAAGGTGGACCGATAAACTCATCTTT
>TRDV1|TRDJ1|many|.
CALGGPEGGKRYTDKLIF
TGTGCTCTTGGGGGGCCAGAAGGGGGGAAACGGTACACCGATAAACTCATCTTT
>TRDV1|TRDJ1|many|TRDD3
CALEEDGDKADKLIF
TGTGCTCTTGAGGAGGACGGGGATAAGGCCGATAAACTCATCTTT
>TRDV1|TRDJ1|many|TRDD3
CALGEFRTHSYLWGIRVGDYKLIF
TGTGCTCTTGGGGAATTTAGGACGCATTCCTACCTCTGGGGGATACGCGTGGGAGACTATAAACTCATCTTT
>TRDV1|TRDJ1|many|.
CALGVLRHKLIF
TGTGCTCTTGGTGTACTTAGGCATAAACTCATCTTT
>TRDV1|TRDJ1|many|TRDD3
CALGEGLSSYWGSYTDKLIF
TGTGCTCTTGGGGAAGGGCTTTCTTCGTACTGGGGGAGTTACACCGATAAACTCATCTTT
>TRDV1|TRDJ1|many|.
CALGSTSREDAPPTNTDKLIF
TGTGCTCTTGGGTCTACTTCGCGCGAAGACGCGCCTCCAACGAACACCGATAAACTCATCTTT
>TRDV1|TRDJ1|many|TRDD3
CALGELQYLGDLEADKLIF
TGTGCTCTTGGGGAACTACAGTACCTGGGGGATCTGGAGGCCGATAAACTCATCTTT
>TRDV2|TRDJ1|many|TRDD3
CACDSLGGDTPIGTDKLIF
TGTGCCTGTGACTCTCTGGGAGGGGATACGCCTATTGGGACCGATAAACTCATCTTT
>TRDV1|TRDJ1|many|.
CALGLALCGGPTDKLIF
TGTGCTCTTGGGCTCGCCCTATGCGGGGGACCCACCGATAAACTCATCTTT
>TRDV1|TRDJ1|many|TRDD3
CALGERGPYWGHDTDKLIF
TGTGCTCTTGGGGAACGGGGGCCGTACTGGGGACACGACACCGATAAACTCATCTTT
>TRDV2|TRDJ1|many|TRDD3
CACDYLTLGDTYGTDKLIF
TGTGCCTGTGACTACCTTACCCTGGGGGATACCTACGGCACCGATAAACTCATCTTT
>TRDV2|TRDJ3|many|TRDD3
CACDTAFPDVLGDRCSWDTRQMFF
TGTGCCTGTGACACCGCGTTTCCCGACGTACTGGGGGACCGTTGCTCCTGGGACACCCGACAGATGTTTTTC
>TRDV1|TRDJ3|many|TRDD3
CALGVLTLPSYSILGDTPKGRISSWDTRQMFF
TGTGCTCTTGGGGTCCTGACCCTCCCTTCCTACTCCATCCTGGGGGATACGCCCAAAGGGAGAATTAGCTCCTGGGACACCCGACAGATGTTTTTC
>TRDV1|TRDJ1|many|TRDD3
CALGRWSSYVRTYWGILGLIF
TGTGCTCTTGGTCGTTGGTCTTCCTACGTGAGGACTTACTGGGGGATACTGGGACTCATCTTT
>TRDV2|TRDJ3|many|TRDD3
CACDTVLGDRSSWDTRQMFF
TGTGCCTGTGACACCGTACTGGGGGACCGGAGCTCCTGGGACACCCGACAGATGTTTTTC
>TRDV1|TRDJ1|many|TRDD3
CALGEPALPLTENWGIRSVIF
TGTGCTCTTGGGGAACCTGCCCTTCCTTTGACTGAGAACTGGGGGATACGATCCGTCATCTTT
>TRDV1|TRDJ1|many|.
CALGTLGGLFLPSTGSYTDKLIF
TGTGCTCTTGGGACCCTCGGGGGGCTCTTCCTTCCTTCGACTGGGTCTTACACCGATAAACTCATCTTT
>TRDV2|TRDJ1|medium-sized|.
CACADLLTVGKLIF
TGTGCCTGTGCAGACCTGCTAACGGTGGGTAAACTCATCTTT
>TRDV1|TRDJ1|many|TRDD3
CALGVLGDTTYTDKLIF
TGTGCTCTTGGGGTCCTGGGGGATACGACTTACACCGATAAACTCATCTTT
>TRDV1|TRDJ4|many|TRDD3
CALGELPTRSILGDTLTPRPLIF
TGTGCTCTTGGGGAACTTCCAACCCGATCCATACTGGGGGATACGCTAACTCCCAGACCCCTGATCTTT
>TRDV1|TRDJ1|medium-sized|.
CALGELESSRSFITDKLIF
TGTGCTCTTGGGGAACTAGAGTCGTCCCGGTCCTTTATTACCGATAAACTCATCTTT
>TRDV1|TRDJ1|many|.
CALGEPPTPTDKLIF
TGTGCTCTTGGGGAACCACCAACCCCCACCGATAAACTCATCTTT
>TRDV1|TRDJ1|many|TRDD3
CALGFNIPRDWGARETDKLIF
TGTGCTCTTGGCTTTAATATTCCTAGGGACTGGGGGGCTCGAGAGACCGATAAACTCATCTTT
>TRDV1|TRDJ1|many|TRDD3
CALGELGPLGPGGSFYTDKLIF
TGTGCTCTTGGGGAACTAGGTCCTTTGGGCCCTGGGGGGTCCTTTTACACCGATAAACTCATCTTT
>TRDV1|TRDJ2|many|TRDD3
CALGDTAVLGVVTAQLFF
TGTGCTCTTGGGGATACCGCTGTACTGGGGGTAGTCACAGCACAACTCTTCTTT
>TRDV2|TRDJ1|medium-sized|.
CACDPKTGTDKLIF
TGTGCCTGTGACCCTAAAACGGGGACCGATAAACTCATCTTT
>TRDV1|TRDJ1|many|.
CALGELYRAALFSLTLKDKLIF
TGTGCTCTTGGGGAACTCTACCGAGCGGCGTTGTTCTCCTTAACCCTTAAGGATAAACTCATCTTT
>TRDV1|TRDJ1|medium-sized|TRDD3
CALGEHPGWGIVSDKLIF
TGTGCTCTTGGGGAACATCCGGGCTGGGGGATAGTATCCGATAAACTCATCTTT
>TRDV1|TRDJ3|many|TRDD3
CALGELPFSYMGTGGFSWDTRQMFF
TGTGCTCTTGGGGAACTCCCTTTTTCCTATATGGGTACTGGGGGATTTTCCTGGGACACCCGACAGATGTTTTTC
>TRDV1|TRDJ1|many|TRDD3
CALGEPHLPPPYWGSNTDKLIF
TGTGCTCTTGGGGAACCCCACTTACCCCCTCCGTACTGGGGGTCCAACACCGATAAACTCATCTTT
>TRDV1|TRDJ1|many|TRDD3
CALGNILGLGYWGIEAYTDKLIF
TGTGCTCTTGGGAACATTCTCGGGCTCGGGTACTGGGGGATAGAGGCGTACACCGATAAACTCATCTTT
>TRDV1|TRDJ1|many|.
CALGENRSTDKDKLIF
TGTGCTCTTGGGGAAAATAGATCTACGGACAAAGATAAACTCATCTTT
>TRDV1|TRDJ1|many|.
CALGGLYFPGITDKLIF
TGTGCTCTTGGGGGACTCTACTTCCCCGGTATCACCGATAAACTCATCTTT
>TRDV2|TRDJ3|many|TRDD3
CACDRLGGSSWDTRQMFF
TGTGCCTGTGACCGGCTGGGGGGGTCCTCCTGGGACACCCGACAGATGTTTTTC
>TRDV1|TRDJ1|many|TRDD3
CALGELEVGDELIF
TGTGCTCTTGGGGAACTTGAGGTGGGGGATGAACTCATCTTT
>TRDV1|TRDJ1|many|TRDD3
CALGYSFRVLGVDIGYTDKLIF
TGTGCTCTTGGGTACTCATTTAGAGTACTGGGGGTTGACATAGGTTACACCGATAAACTCATCTTT
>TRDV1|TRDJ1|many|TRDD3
CALGEPFFCRPFLNGLGDTFTDKLIF
TGTGCTCTTGGGGAACCCTTTTTCTGTCGGCCCTTCCTAAACGGACTGGGGGATACCTTCACCGATAAACTCATCTTT
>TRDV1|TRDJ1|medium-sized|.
CALGELILRLGGTDKLIF
TGTGCTCTTGGGGAACTAATCCTACGTCTGGGGGGGACCGATAAACTCATCTTT
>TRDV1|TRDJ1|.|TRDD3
CALGQQGLRWGKKPSYTDKLIF
TGTGCTCTTGGGCAACAAGGCCTGCGCTGGGGGAAAAAACCCTCTTACACCGATAAACTCATCTTT
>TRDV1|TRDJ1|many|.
CALGDSAFPTKLIF
TGTGCTCTTGGGGATTCGGCCTTCCCCACTAAACTCATCTTT
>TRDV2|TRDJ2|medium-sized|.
CACDTERGGTLTAQLFF
TGTGCCTGTGACACCGAAAGGGGGGGGACCCTGACAGCACAACTCTTCTTT